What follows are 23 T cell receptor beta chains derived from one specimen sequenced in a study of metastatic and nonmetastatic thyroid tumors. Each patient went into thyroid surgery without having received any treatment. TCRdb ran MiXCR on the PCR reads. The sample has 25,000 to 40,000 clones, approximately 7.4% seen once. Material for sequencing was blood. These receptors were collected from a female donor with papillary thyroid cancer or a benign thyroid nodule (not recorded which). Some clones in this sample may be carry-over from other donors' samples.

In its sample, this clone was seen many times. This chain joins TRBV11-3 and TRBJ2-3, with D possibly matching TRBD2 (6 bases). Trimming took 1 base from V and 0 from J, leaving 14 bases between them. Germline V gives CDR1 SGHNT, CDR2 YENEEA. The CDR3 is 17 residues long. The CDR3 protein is CASSLVGGGTSTDTQYF. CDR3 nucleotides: TGTGCCAGCAGCTTAGTCGGAGGAGGGACTAGCACAGATACGCAGTATTTT.

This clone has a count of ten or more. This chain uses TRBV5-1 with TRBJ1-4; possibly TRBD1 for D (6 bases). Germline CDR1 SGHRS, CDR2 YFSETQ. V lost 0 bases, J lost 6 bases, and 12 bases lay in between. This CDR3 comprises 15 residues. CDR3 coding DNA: TGCGCCAGCAGCTTGGTGGGACAAGGGTATGAAAAACTGTTTTTT. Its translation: CASSLVGQGYEKLFF. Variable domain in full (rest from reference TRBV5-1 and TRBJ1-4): KAGVTQTPRYLIKTRGQQVTLSCSPISGHRSVSWYQQTPGQGLQFLFEYFSETQRNKGNFPGRFSGRQFSNSRSEMNVSTLELGDSALYLCASSLVGQGYEKLFFGSGTQLSVL.

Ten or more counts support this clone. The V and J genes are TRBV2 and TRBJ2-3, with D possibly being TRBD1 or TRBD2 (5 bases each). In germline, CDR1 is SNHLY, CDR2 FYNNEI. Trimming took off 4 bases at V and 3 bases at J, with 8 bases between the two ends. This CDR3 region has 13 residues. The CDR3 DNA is TGTGCCAGCAGTGCTGGGGGTACAGATACGCAGTATTTT. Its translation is CASSAGGTDTQYF.

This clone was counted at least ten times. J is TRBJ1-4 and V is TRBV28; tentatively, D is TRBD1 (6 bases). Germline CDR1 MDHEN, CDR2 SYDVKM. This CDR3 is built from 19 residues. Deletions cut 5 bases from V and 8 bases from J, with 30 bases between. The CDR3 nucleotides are TGTGCCAGCAGTGGGCGGATAGTTAGCCGAGGGGGGAAGGGCGAAAAACTGTTTTTT. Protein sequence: CASSGRIVSRGGKGEKLFF.

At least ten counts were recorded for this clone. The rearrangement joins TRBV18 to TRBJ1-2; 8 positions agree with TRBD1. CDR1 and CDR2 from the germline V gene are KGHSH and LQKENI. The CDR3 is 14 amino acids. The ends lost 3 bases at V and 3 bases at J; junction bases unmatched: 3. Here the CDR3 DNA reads TGTGCCAGCTCACCGGACAGGGATCACTATGGCTACACCTTC. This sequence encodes CASSPDRDHYGYTF.

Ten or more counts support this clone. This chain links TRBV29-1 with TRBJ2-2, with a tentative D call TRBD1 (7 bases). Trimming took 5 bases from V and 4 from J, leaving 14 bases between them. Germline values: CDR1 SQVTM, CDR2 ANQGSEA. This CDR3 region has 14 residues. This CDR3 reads CSVRTRGVTGELFF. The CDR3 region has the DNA TGCAGCGTTCGGACCAGGGGGGTCACCGGGGAGCTGTTTTTT.

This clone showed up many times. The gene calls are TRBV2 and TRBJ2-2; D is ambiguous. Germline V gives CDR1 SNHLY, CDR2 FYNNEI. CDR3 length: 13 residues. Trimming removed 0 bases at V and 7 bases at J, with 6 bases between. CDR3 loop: CASSEAWIGELFF. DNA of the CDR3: TGTGCCAGCAGTGAAGCTTGGATCGGGGAGCTGTTTTTT.

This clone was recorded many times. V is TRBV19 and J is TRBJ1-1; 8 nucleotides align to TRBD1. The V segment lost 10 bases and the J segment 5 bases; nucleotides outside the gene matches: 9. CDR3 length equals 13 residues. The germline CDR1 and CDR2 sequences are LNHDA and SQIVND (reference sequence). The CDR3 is CATMGQDRTEAFF. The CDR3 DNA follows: TGTGCCACCATGGGACAGGATCGGACTGAAGCTTTCTTT.

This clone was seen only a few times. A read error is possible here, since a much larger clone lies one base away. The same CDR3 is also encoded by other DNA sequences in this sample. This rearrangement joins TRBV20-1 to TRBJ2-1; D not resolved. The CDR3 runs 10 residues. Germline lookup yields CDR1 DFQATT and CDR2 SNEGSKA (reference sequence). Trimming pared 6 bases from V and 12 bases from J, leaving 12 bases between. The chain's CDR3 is CSAIKAMQFF. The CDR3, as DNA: TGCAGTGCAATAAAGGCCATGCAGTTCTTC.

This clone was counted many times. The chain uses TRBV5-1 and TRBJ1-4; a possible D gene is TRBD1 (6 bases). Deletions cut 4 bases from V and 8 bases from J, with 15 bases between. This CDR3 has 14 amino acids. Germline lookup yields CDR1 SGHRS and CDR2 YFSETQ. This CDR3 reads CASSTRGAEEKLFF. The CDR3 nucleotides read TGCGCCAGCAGCACACGGGGGGCAGAAGAAAAACTGTTTTTT.

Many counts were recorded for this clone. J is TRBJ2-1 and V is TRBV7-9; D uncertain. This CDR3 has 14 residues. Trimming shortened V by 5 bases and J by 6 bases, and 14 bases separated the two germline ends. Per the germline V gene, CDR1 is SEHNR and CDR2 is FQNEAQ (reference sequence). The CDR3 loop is CASSPTKTFNEQFF. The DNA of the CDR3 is TGTGCCAGCAGCCCTACAAAGACCTTCAATGAGCAGTTCTTC.

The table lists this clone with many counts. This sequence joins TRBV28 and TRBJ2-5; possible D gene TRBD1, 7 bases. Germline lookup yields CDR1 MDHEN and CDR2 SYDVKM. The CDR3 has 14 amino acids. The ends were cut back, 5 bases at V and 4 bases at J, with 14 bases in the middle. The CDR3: CASSDREERETQYF. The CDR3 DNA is TGTGCCAGCAGTGACAGGGAGGAACGAGAGACCCAGTACTTC. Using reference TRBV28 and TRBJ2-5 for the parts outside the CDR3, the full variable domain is DVKVTQSSRYLVKRTGEKVFLECVQDMDHENMFWYRQDPGLGLRLIYFSYDVKMKEKGDIPEGYSVSREKKERFSLILESASTNQTSMYLCASSDREERETQYFGPGTRLLVL.

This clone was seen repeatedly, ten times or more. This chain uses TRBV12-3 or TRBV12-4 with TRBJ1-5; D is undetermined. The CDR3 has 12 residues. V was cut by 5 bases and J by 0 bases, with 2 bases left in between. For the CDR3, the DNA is TGTGCCAGCAGTAATAGCAATCAGCCCCAGCATTTT. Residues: CASSNSNQPQHF.

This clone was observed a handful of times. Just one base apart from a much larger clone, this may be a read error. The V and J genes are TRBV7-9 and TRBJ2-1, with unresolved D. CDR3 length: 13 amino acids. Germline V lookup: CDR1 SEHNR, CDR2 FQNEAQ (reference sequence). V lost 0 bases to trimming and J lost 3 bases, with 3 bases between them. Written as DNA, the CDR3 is TGTGCCAGCAGCTTAGCGCGCTACAATGAGCAGTTCTTC. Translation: CASSLARYNEQFF.

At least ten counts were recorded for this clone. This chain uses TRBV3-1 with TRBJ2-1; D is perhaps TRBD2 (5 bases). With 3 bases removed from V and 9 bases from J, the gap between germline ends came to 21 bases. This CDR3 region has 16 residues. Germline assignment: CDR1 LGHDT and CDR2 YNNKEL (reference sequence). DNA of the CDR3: TGTGCCAGCAGCCACCTCAAACGGGATCTCGTCCGTGAGCAGTTCTTC. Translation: CASSHLKRDLVREQFF.

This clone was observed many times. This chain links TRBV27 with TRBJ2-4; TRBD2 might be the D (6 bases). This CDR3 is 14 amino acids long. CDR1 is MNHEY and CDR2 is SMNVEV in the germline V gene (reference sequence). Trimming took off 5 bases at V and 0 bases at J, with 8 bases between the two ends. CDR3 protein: CASSRGTAKNIQYF. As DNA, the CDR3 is TGTGCCAGCAGTCGCGGGACAGCCAAAAACATTCAGTACTTC.

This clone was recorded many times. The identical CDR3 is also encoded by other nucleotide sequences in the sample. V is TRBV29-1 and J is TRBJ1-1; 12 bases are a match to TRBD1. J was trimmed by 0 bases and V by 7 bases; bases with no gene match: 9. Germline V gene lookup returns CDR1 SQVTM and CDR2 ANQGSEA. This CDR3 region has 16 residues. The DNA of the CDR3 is TGCAGCGGGGGACAGGGGGCGTTTGGCGTGAACACTGAAGCTTTCTTT. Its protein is CSGGQGAFGVNTEAFF.

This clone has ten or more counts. The CDR3 sequence: CASSRLASGELFF. The CDR3 DNA is TGTGCCAGCAGTCGACTAGCATCCGGGGAGCTGTTTTTT. The chain uses TRBV2 and TRBJ2-2; 7 bases are a match to TRBD2. Germline CDR1 and CDR2: SNHLY and FYNNEI. The CDR3 spans 13 residues. V lost 5 bases, J lost 6 bases, and 3 bases stayed unmatched.

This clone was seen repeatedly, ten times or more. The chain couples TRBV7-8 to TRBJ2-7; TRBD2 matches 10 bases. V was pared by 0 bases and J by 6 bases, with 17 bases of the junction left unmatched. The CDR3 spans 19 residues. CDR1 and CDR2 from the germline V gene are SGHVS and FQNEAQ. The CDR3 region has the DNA TGTGCCAGCAGCTTAGCTTGCCTAGCGGGGGCCCGCCCCTGGTGCGAGCAGTACTTC. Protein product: CASSLACLAGARPWCEQYF.

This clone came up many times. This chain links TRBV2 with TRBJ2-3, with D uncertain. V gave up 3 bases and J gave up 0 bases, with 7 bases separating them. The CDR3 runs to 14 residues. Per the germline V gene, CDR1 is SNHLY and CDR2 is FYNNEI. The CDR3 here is CASSDGGSTDTQYF. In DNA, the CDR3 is TGTGCCAGCAGTGACGGCGGTAGCACAGATACGCAGTATTTT.

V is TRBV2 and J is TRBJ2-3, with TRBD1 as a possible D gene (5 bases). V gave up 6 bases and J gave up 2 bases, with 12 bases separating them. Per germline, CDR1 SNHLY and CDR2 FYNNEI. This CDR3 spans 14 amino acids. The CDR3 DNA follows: TGTGCCAGCAGCGCTCAGGGTCACACAGATACGCAGTATTTT. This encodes CASSAQGHTDTQYF.

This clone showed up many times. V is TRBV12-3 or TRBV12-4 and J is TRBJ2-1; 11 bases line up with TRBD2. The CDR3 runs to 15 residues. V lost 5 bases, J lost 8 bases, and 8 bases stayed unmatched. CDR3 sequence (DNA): TGTGCCAGCAGTCTGGGACTAGCGGTCTTCGATGAGCAGTTCTTC. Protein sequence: CASSLGLAVFDEQFF.

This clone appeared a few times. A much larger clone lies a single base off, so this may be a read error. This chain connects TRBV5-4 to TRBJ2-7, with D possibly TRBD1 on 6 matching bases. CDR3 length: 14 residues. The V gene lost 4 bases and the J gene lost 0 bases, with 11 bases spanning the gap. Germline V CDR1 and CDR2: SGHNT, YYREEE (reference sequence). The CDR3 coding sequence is TGTGCCAGCAGCCCGGACAGTAGCTCCTACGAGCAGTACTTC. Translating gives CASSPDSSSYEQYF.